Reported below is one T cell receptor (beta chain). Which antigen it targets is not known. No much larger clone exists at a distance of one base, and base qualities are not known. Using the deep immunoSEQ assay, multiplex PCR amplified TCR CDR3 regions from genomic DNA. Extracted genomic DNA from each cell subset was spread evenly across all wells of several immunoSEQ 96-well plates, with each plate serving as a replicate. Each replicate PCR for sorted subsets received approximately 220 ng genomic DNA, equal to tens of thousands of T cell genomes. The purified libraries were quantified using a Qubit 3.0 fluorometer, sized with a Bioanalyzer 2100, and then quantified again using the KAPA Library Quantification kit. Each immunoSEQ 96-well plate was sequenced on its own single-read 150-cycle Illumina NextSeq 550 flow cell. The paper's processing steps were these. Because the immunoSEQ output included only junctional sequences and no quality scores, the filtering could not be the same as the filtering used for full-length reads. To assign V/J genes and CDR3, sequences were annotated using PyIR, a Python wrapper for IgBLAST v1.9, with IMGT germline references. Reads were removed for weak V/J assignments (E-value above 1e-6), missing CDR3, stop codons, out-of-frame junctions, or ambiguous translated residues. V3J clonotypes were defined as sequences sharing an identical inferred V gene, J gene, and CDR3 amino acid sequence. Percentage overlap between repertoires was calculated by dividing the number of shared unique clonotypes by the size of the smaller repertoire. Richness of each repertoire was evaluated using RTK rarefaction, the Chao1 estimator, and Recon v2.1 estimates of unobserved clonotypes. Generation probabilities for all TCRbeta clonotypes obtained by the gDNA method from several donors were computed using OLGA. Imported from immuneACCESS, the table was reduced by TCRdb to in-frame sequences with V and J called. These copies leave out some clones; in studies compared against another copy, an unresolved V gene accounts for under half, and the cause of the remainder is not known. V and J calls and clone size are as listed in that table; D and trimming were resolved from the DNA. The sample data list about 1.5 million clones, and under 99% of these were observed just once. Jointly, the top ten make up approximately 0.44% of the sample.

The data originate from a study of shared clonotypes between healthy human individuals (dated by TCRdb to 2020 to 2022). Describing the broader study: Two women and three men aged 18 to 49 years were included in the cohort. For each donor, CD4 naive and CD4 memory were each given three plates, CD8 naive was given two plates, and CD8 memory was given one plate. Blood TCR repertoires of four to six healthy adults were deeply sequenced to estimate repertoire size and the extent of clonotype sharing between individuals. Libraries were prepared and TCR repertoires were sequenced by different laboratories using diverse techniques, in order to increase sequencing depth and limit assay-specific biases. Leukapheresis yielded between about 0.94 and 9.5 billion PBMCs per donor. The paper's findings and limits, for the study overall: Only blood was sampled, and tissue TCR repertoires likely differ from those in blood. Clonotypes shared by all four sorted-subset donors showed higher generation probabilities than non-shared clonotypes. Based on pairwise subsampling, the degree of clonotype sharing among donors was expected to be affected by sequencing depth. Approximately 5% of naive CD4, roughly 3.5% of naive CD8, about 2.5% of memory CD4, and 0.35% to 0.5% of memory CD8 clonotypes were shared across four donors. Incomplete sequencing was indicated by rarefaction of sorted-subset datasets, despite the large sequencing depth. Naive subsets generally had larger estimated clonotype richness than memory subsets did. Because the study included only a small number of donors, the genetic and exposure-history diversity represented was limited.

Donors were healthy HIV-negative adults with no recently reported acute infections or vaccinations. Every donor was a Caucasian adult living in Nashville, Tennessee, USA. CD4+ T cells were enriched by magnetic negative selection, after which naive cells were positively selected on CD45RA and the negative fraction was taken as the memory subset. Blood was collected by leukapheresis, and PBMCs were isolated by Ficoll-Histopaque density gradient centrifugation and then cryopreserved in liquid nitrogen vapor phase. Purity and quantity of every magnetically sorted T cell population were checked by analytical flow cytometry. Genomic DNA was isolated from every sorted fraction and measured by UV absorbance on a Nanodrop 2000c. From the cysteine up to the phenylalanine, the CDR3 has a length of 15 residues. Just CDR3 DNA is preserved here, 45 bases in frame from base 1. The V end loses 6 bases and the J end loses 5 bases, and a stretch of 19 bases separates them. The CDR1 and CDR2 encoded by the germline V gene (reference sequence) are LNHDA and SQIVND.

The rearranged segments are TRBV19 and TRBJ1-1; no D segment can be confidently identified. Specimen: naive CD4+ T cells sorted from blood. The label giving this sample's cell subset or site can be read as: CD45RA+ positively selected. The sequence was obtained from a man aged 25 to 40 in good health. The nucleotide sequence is TGTGCCAGTAGCCTACTTGGGCGAGGAGGTACTGAAGCTTTCTTT. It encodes CASSLLGRGGTEAFF.